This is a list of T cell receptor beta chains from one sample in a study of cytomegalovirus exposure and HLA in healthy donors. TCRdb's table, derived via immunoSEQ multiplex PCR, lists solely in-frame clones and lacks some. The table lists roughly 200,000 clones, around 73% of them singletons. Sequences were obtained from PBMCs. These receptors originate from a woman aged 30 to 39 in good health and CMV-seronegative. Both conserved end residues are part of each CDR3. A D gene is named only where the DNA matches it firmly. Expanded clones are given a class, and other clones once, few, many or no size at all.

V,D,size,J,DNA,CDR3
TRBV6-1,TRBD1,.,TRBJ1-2,TGTGCCAGCAGTGTCCAGGGGGCAGTGTACTATGGCTACACCTTC,CASSVQGAVYYGYTF
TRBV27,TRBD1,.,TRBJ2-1,TGTGCCAGCAGTCTCAGACAGGGGGATTGGAATGAGCAGTTCTTC,CASSLRQGDWNEQFF
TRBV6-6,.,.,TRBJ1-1,TGTGCCAGCAGTTCCGTCGGGTCTCGGACTTTCTTT,CASSSVGSRTFF
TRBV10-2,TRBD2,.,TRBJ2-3,TGCGCCAGCAGTGGCGGTAGCGGGACGCAGTATTTT,CASSGGSGTQYF
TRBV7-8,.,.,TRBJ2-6,TGTGCCAGCAGCTTTCTGAGGTCTGGGGCCAACGTCCTGACTTTC,CASSFLRSGANVLTF
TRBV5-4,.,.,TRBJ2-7,TGTGCCAGCAGCTTGTCCGCCAGTAACTCCTACGAGCAGTACTTC,CASSLSASNSYEQYF
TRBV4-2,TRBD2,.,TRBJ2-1,TGTGCCAGCAGCCAAGTCCATAGCGGGGGGTCTTACAATGAGCAGTTCTTC,CASSQVHSGGSYNEQFF
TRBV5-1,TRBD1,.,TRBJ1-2,TGCGCCAGCAGTTCCGGACAGGGAAGATTGGGTGGCTACACCTTC,CASSSGQGRLGGYTF
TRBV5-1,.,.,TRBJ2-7,TGCGCCAGCAGCTTGGCGGGGGACTCCTACGAGCAGTACTTC,CASSLAGDSYEQYF
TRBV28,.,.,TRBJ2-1,TGTGCCAGCAAGGGACTGGGGGAGTGGAATGAGCAGTTCTTC,CASKGLGEWNEQFF
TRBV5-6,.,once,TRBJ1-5,TGTGCCAGCAGCCCCCCCGCGGGTACGCCCCAGCATTTT,CASSPPAGTPQHF
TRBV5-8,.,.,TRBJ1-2,TGTGCCAGCAGCTTGAGCGTTTACCACTATGGCTACACCTTC,CASSLSVYHYGYTF
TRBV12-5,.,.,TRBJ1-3,TGTGCTAGTGGTTTGGTAAGGGACTGGAACAGACAAGCCTTCTCTGGAAACACCATATATTTT,CASGLVRDWNRQAFSGNTIYF
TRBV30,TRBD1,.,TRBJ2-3,TGTGCCTGGAGCACCCGAGGGGGCGGGGATACGCAGTATTTT,CAWSTRGGGDTQYF
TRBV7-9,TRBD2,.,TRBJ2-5,TGTGCCAGCAGCTTTCCACGGAGACTAGCGGGAGGGACCGTAGAGACCCAGTACTTC,CASSFPRRLAGGTVETQYF
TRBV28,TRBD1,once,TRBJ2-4,TGTGCCAGCAGTTTATACCTCGGGACAGGTGTAGCCAAAAACATTCAGTACTTC,CASSLYLGTGVAKNIQYF
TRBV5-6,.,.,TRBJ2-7,TGTGCCAGCAGCTTGGGACTATCAGCCTACGAGCAGTACTTC,CASSLGLSAYEQYF
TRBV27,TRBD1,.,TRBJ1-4,TGTGCCAGCAGTTTATCAGGGGGCGCGGGTGAAAAACTGTTTTTT,CASSLSGGAGEKLFF
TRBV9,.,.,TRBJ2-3,TGTGCCAGCAGCGTTAGGCGCGGGATGCCCGCCACAGATACGCAGTATTTT,CASSVRRGMPATDTQYF
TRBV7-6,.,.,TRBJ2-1,TGTGCCAGCAGCTGGGGGGACTTTTACAATGAGCAGTTCTTC,CASSWGDFYNEQFF
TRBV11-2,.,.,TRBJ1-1,TGTGCCAGCAGCTTAGTATCGGACAACAACACTGAAGCTTTCTTT,CASSLVSDNNTEAFF
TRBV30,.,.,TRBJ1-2,TGTGCCTGGAACACAGGGATAGGAGCCTATGGCTACACCTTC,CAWNTGIGAYGYTF
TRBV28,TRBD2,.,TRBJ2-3,TGTGCCAGCAGTTTAATGGGCCTAGCGGGAACCACAGATACGCAGTATTTT,CASSLMGLAGTTDTQYF
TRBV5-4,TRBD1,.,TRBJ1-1,TGTGCCAGCAGCTTGCCAGGGGGAGCTGAAGCTTTCTTT,CASSLPGGAEAFF
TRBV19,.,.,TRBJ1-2,TGTGCCAGTAGTATTCAGGGCTCCTCCGGTCACTATGGCTACACCTTC,CASSIQGSSGHYGYTF
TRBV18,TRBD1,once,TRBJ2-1,TGTGCCAGCTCACAGGGACAGCTAACCTACAATGAGCAGTTCTTC,CASSQGQLTYNEQFF
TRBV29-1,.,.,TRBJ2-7,TGCAGCGTTTCCCGGGCCGGGGAAAACACCTACGAGCAGTACTTC,CSVSRAGENTYEQYF
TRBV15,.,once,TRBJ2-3,TGTGCCACCTCGAGGCCCGCAGATACGCAGTATTTT,CATSRPADTQYF
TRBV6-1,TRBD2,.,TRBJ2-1,TGTGCCAGCAGTGACCCCCAACTAGCGGGAGCTTTGCATCGCTTGAATGAGCAGTTCTTC,CASSDPQLAGALHRLNEQFF
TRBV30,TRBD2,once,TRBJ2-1,TGTGCCTGGAGTTCTAAACTAGCGGGAGGGAACAATGAGCAGTTCTTC,CAWSSKLAGGNNEQFF
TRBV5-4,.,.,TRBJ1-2,TGTGCCAGCAGCACCGACAGACCGTATGGCTACACCTTC,CASSTDRPYGYTF
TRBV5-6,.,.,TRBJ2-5,TGTGCCAGCAGCAGGGGAAGGGGTCAAGAGACCCAGTACTTC,CASSRGRGQETQYF
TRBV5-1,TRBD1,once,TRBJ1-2,TGCGCCAGCAGCTTGGGCGGGACAGGGGCAAATGGCTACACCTTC,CASSLGGTGANGYTF
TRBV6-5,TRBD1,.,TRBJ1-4,TGTGCCAGCAGTTACACCCTCCGGACAGGGAATGAAAAACTGTTTTTT,CASSYTLRTGNEKLFF
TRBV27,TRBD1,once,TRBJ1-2,TGTGCCAGCAGGTCGCACAGGGGGCAGGGCTACCCCTTC,CASRSHRGQGYPF
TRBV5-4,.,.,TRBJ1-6,TGTGCCAGCAGCTTACAGAGAGAAGACAATTCACCCCTCCACTTT,CASSLQREDNSPLHF
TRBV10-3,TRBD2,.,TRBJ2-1,TGTGCCACTCATAGCGGGTCAAGCTCCTACAATGAGCAGTTCTTC,CATHSGSSSYNEQFF
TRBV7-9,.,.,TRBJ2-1,TGTGCCAGCAGCTTCGGAAGCGAGACCGAAAACAATGAGCAGTTCTTC,CASSFGSETENNEQFF
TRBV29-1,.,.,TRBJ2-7,TGCAGCGTTGCGGAGGGGCGCCCGGACGAGCAGTACTTC,CSVAEGRPDEQYF
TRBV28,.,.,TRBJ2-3,TGTGCCAGCAGTTTAAACCCTAGAGTGGGAGCGCAGTATTTT,CASSLNPRVGAQYF
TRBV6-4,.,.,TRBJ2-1,TGTGCCACCACATCTTTTAGCCAGTTCTTC,CATTSFSQFF
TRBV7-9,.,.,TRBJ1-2,TGTGCCAGCAGCTCTATAAACTATGGCTACACCTTC,CASSSINYGYTF
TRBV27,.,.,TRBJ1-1,TGTGCCAGCTGGCCGGGGGGCATGTGGACTGAAGCTTTCTTT,CASWPGGMWTEAFF
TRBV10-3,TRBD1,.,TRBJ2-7,TGTGCCATCAGCCGGGACAGCTACTACGAGCAGTACTTC,CAISRDSYYEQYF
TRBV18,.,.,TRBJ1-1,TGTGCCAGCTCACCAGACCAGGACACTGAAGCTTTCTTT,CASSPDQDTEAFF
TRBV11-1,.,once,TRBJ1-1,TGTGCCAGCATCTTCGGGGGGCAGGGTGAAGCTTTCTTT,CASIFGGQGEAFF
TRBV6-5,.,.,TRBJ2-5,TGTGCCAGCAGTTACGGGGCCGGGAGAAAGCAGTACTTC,CASSYGAGRKQYF